This T cell receptor (beta chain) was profiled in a study of cytomegalovirus exposure and HLA in healthy donors. Broader study findings: Cytomegalovirus-associated status was assigned to about 180 TCR beta chains. As confirmed in vitro, a few CMV-associated chains were specific for CMV antigens. Because they were indistinguishable, some V segments, including TRBV6-2 and TRBV6-3, were excluded. The study carried out a later analysis of TCR beta sequences. It associated around 17,000 of them with specific HLA alleles at a false discovery rate of 0.05.

Researchers ran the PCR with 60 Vbeta and 13 Jbeta primers. Method: immunoSEQ multiplex PCR; TCRdb's copy keeps in-frame clones and lacks some. Of some 96,000 clones in the sample, under 80% were seen once. Notes on this clone: Its antigen is currently unknown.

Trimming cost V 5 bases and J 0 bases, with 17 bases left between them. Germline assignment: CDR1 SEHNR and CDR2 FQNEAQ (reference sequence). This CDR3 spans 16 amino acids. This receptor was identified in a man aged 35-49 years in good health and CMV-seronegative. The chain carries TRBV7-9 and TRBJ2-7; weak D call: TRBD2 (5 bases). The specimen was PBMCs. For the CDR3, the DNA is TGTGCCAGCAGCCCCCTCCTAGGACTCAGCTCCTACGAGCAGTACTTC. Its translation is CASSPLLGLSSYEQYF.